This is a list of T cell receptor beta chains from one sample in a study of T cells in Graves' hyperthyroidism and ophthalmopathy. TCRdb reprocessed the multiplex PCR reads with MiXCR, giving one entry per CDR3 protein. The repertoire holds a few hundred thousand distinct CDR3 sequences, with approximately 17% as singletons. Sequencing used blood. Every receptor here comes from a woman aged 18-29 years with Graves' ophthalmopathy. Both conserved end residues are part of each CDR3. The D gene is left open where the match is weak. Size tells how often a clone was seen (once, few, many) or the class of an expanded clone, and some rows leave it out.

>.|TRBJ1-1|TRBV20-1|few
TGCAGTGCGATTGGGGACACTGAAGCTTTCTTT
CSAIGDTEAFF
>.|TRBJ2-7|TRBV4-2|.
TGTGCCAGCAGCCAAGGCCGCATCTACGAGCAGTACTTC
CASSQGRIYEQYF
>.|TRBJ1-2|TRBV3-1|many
TGTGCCAGCAGCCAAGCTGGGGGGCTCGGCTACACCTTC
CASSQAGGLGYTF
>TRBD1|TRBJ1-4|TRBV28|many
TGTGCCAGCGCCGGGACAGGGTTAGGGACGAAAAAACTGTTTTTT
CASAGTGLGTKKLFF
>.|TRBJ1-5|TRBV20-1|many
TGCAGTGCGACCGACAGTACCGGCGGTTATAGCAATCAGCCCCAGCATTTT
CSATDSTGGYSNQPQHF
>.|TRBJ2-7|TRBV20-1|few
TGCAGTGCGCAGAAGGGGGTGGCCTACGAGCAGTACTTC
CSAQKGVAYEQYF
>.|TRBJ1-2|TRBV9|many
TGTGCCAGCAGCGTAGGTAGGCAGGGCGGAGGCTACACCTTC
CASSVGRQGGGYTF
>.|TRBJ1-6|TRBV7-6|.
TGTGCCAGCAGTGGGGCCGCTGATTCACCCCTCCACTTT
CASSGAADSPLHF
>.|TRBJ1-4|TRBV20-1|few
TGCAGTGCAATGCCTTGGGGGTCTAATGAAAAACTGTTTTTT
CSAMPWGSNEKLFF
>.|TRBJ1-5|TRBV7-8|many
TGTGCCAGCAGCTTTGATTCGGGGGTGGGTCAGCCCCAGCATTTT
CASSFDSGVGQPQHF
>TRBD2|TRBJ2-2|TRBV2|many
TGTGCCAGCAGGGAGACTAGCGGGGGGAACACCGGGGAGCTGTTTTTT
CASRETSGGNTGELFF
>.|TRBJ2-3|TRBV30|few
TGTGCCTGGACGAGGTCGCGTGGCCGGGGGCAGTATTTT
CAWTRSRGRGQYF
>TRBD2|TRBJ2-7|TRBV2|.
TGTGCCAGCATTACCGGCGGGAGAGCCTACGAGCAGTACTTC
CASITGGRAYEQYF
>TRBD1|TRBJ1-2|TRBV7-3|many
TGTGCCAGCAGTCGGAGTGGGACAGAGTATAATGGCTACACCTTC
CASSRSGTEYNGYTF
>TRBD1|TRBJ2-7|TRBV7-9|.
TGTGCCAGCAGCTTAGTAGGGACAGGGGCCTACGAGCAGTACTTC
CASSLVGTGAYEQYF
>.|TRBJ2-2|TRBV27|.
TGTGCCAGCAGTGAGACAGTGATTTTCACCGGGGAGCTGTTTTTT
CASSETVIFTGELFF
>TRBD2|TRBJ2-1|TRBV7-2|.
TGTGCCAGCAGCCTAGCGGGACCCGCCTCCTACAATGAGCAGTTCTTC
CASSLAGPASYNEQFF
>.|TRBJ2-7|TRBV12-3/TRBV12-4|.
TGTGCCAGCAGTTTAAATGCAGGGGGGGCAACCTACGAGCAGTACTTC
CASSLNAGGATYEQYF
>.|TRBJ2-3|TRBV10-3|many
TGTGCCATCAGTGGGGAGGACAGGAGCACAGATACGCAGTATTTT
CAISGEDRSTDTQYF
>.|TRBJ1-3|TRBV5-1|.
TGCGCCAGCGGACTAGAGACTGGAAACACCATATATTTT
CASGLETGNTIYF
>.|TRBJ2-7|TRBV6-1|.
TGTGCCAGCAGTGAAGCCCCCCCCCTCGAGCAGTACTTC
CASSEAPPLEQYF
>TRBD2|TRBJ2-3|TRBV20-1|many
TGCAGTGCTCCCCGAGGGTGGACTAGCGACACAGATACGCAGTATTTT
CSAPRGWTSDTDTQYF
>.|TRBJ2-3|TRBV2|many
TGTGCCAGCGAGGGCGGCGGGCCTCTCACAGATACGCAGTATTTT
CASEGGGPLTDTQYF
>TRBD1|TRBJ2-1|TRBV11-3|many
TGTGCCAGCAGCTTAGAGACAGGGAATGAGCAGTTCTTC
CASSLETGNEQFF
>.|TRBJ1-1|TRBV29-1|many
TGCAGCGTTCTTGAGTACAGCCTGAACACTGAAGCTTTCTTT
CSVLEYSLNTEAFF
>.|TRBJ2-5|TRBV27|.
TGTGCCAGCAGTGTAGGTTTTGGGGGACGGCTGGAGTCGTACTTC
CASSVGFGGRLESYF
>.|TRBJ2-3|TRBV4-1|.
TGCGCCAGCAGCCAAGAGAGGTTAACGGGCGGCACCTCAGATACGCAGTATTTT
CASSQERLTGGTSDTQYF
>TRBD2|TRBJ2-1|TRBV28|many
TGTGCCAGCAGTTTAATTGGGGGGGAATACAATGAGCAGTTCTTC
CASSLIGGEYNEQFF
>.|TRBJ2-7|TRBV20-1|.
TGCAGTGCTCGCGGACCTTTGGGTGACGAGCAGTACTTC
CSARGPLGDEQYF
>.|TRBJ2-3|TRBV3-1|few
TGTGCCAGCAGCCCTATCAGTCCGGGGGGCAGCACAGATACGCAGTATTTT
CASSPISPGGSTDTQYF
>.|TRBJ2-1|TRBV7-6|.
TGTGCCAGCAACTGGGCCGGGAGTGAGCAGTTCTTC
CASNWAGSEQFF
>.|TRBJ2-7|TRBV12-3/TRBV12-4|many
TGTGCCAGCAGTTTAGAGACAGACTACGAGCAGTACTTC
CASSLETDYEQYF
>.|TRBJ1-2|TRBV3-1|many
TGTGCCAGCAGCCAGTTAGGGGCGTATGGCTACACCTTC
CASSQLGAYGYTF
>.|TRBJ2-3|TRBV5-1|few
TGCGCCAGCAGCTTGGTGGGTAGGACAGAAGATACGCAGTATTTT
CASSLVGRTEDTQYF
>.|TRBJ1-5|TRBV7-2|.
TGTGCCAGCAGCTTAAACGTTTGGCAGCCCCAGCATTTT
CASSLNVWQPQHF
>TRBD2|TRBJ2-3|TRBV10-3|.
TGTGCCATCAAAGGACTAGCGGGGGGTAGCACAGATACGCAGTATTTT
CAIKGLAGGSTDTQYF
>.|TRBJ1-2|TRBV4-1|few
TGCGCCAGCAGCCAAGAGACAGGAATATGGGGCTACACCTTC
CASSQETGIWGYTF
>TRBD1|TRBJ2-1|TRBV7-9|few
TGTGCCAGCAGCTCCCCGGGACAGGGAATGTATGAGCAGTTCTTC
CASSSPGQGMYEQFF
>TRBD1|TRBJ2-1|TRBV18|few
TGTGCCAGCTCACCTGGGGGACAGGCTAACAATGATCAGTTCTTC
CASSPGGQANNDQFF
>.|TRBJ1-5|TRBV2|.
TGTGCCAGCAGTGAAAGACTGGCTAATCAGCCCCAGCATTTT
CASSERLANQPQHF
>.|TRBJ2-1|TRBV20-1|many
TGCAGTGCTAGCGGGGGGCTCGCGACCGATGAGCAGTTCTTC
CSASGGLATDEQFF
>TRBD1|TRBJ2-1|TRBV7-3|few
TGTGCCAGCAGCGCAAGGGACAGGGCCTACAATGAGCAGTTCTTC
CASSARDRAYNEQFF
>.|TRBJ2-3|TRBV27|.
TGTGCCAGCAGTTACCGGGACTCCCAAAGCCCGCAGTATTTT
CASSYRDSQSPQYF
>TRBD1|TRBJ1-2|TRBV18|many
TGTGCCAGCTCACCATATCCCGGACAGGACAACTATGGCTACACCTTC
CASSPYPGQDNYGYTF
>TRBD1|TRBJ2-7|TRBV15|few
TGTGCCACCAGCATCCTTACAGGGGTTGGCGAGCAGTACTTC
CATSILTGVGEQYF
>.|TRBJ1-1|TRBV7-8|few
TGTGCCAGCAGCTACAATAGGAACACTGAAGCTTTCTTT
CASSYNRNTEAFF
>TRBD2|TRBJ2-2|TRBV4-1|.
TGCGCCAGCAGCCAAGAAGGACTAGCGGGAGTAGGAACCGGGGAGCTGTTTTTT
CASSQEGLAGVGTGELFF
>TRBD2|TRBJ2-1|TRBV15|.
TGTGCCACCAGCAGCATAGCGGGGGAGCAGTTCTTC
CATSSIAGEQFF
>.|TRBJ2-3|TRBV6-1|.
TGTGCCAGCAGTGATGGCCAGGTTTCGGATACGCAGTATTTT
CASSDGQVSDTQYF
>.|TRBJ1-1|TRBV5-1|many
TGCGCCAGCAGAATAGGGGGAGTCACTGAAGCTTTCTTT
CASRIGGVTEAFF
>.|TRBJ1-3|TRBV11-2|many
TGTGCCAGCAGCTTAGCAGGCCGCGAGGCTGGAAACACCATATATTTT
CASSLAGREAGNTIYF
>.|TRBJ2-1|TRBV29-1|.
TGCAGCGTTGAAGATCGTCTGGCAGGGAAGTTCTTC
CSVEDRLAGKFF
>.|TRBJ1-5|TRBV30|many
TGTGCCTGGAGTGGACAGAATCAGCCCCAGCATTTT
CAWSGQNQPQHF
>.|TRBJ2-1|TRBV6-1|many
TGTGCCAGCAGTGGCGGCTTGGTTTGGCTAGCGTTGACCTACAATGAGCAGTTCTTC
CASSGGLVWLALTYNEQFF
>.|TRBJ1-2|TRBV27|many
TGTGCCAGCAGTTCGAGGGGTGGTGATGGCTACACCTTC
CASSSRGGDGYTF
>TRBD1|TRBJ1-2|TRBV5-1|few
TGCGCCAGCAGCTTGGAAAGTGGGACAGTCTATGGCTACACCTTC
CASSLESGTVYGYTF
>TRBD1|TRBJ1-2|TRBV7-8|many
TGTGCCAGCAGCTTAGCGACCGGGACAGGGGGCTATGGCTACACCTTC
CASSLATGTGGYGYTF
>.|TRBJ1-5|TRBV10-3|many
TGTGCCATCAGTGAGTCGAATGGGGGACAGCCCCAGCATTTT
CAISESNGGQPQHF
>TRBD2|TRBJ2-2|TRBV2|.
TGTGCCAGTCAGCGGGAGGGGTTAGCCGGGGAGCTGTTTTTT
CASQREGLAGELFF